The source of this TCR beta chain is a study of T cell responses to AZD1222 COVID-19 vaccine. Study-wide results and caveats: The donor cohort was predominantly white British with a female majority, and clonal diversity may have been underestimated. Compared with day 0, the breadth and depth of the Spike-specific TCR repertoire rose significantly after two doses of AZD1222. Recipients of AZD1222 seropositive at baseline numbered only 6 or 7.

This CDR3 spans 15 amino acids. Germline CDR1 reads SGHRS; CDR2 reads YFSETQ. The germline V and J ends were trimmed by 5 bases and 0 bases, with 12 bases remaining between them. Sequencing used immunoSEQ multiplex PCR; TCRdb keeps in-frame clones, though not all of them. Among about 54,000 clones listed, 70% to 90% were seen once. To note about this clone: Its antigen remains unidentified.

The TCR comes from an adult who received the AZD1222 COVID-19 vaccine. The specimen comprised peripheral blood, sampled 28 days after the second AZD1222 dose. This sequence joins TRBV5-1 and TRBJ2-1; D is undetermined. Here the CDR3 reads CASRTGISSYNEQFF. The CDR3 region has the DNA TGCGCCAGCAGGACTGGGATCAGCTCCTACAATGAGCAGTTCTTC.